Shown below are 31 T cell receptor beta chains from a single sample sequenced in a study of T cell responses to AZD1222 COVID-19 vaccine. Here immunoSEQ multiplex PCR was the method, and the copy in TCRdb shows in-frame clones only, minus some. The sample holds 250,000 to 300,000 clones, 90% to 95% seen once. This material consisted of peripheral blood, taken 28 days after the second AZD1222 dose. The receptors shown here come from an adult who received the AZD1222 COVID-19 vaccine.

The rearrangement joins TRBV7-9 to TRBJ2-7, with a possible D match to TRBD2 (5 bases). The CDR3 covers 15 residues. Per the germline V gene, CDR1 is SEHNR and CDR2 is FQNEAQ (reference sequence). V was cut by 1 base and J by 5 bases, with 15 bases left in between. The CDR3: CASSLVERLAHEQYF. As DNA, the CDR3 is TGTGCCAGCAGCTTAGTGGAGCGGTTGGCACACGAGCAGTACTTC.

This sequence joins TRBV7-2 and TRBJ2-7; TRBD1 aligns across 9 bases. The CDR3 has 15 amino acids. Germline assignment: CDR1 SGHTA and CDR2 FQGNSA. The junction had 10 bases not matched to a gene; V was cut back by 5 bases and J by 5 bases. The CDR3, as DNA: TGTGCCAGCAGCATCACCGGGACAGGGTTCAACGAGCAGTACTTC. The encoded protein is CASSITGTGFNEQYF.

The gene calls are TRBV28 and TRBJ1-6; 10 bases agree with TRBD1. Germline assignment: CDR1 MDHEN and CDR2 SYDVKM. The CDR3 is 15 amino acids. The V and J ends lost 10 bases and 7 bases, in that order; junction bases with no gene match: 10. The CDR3 region is CATQTPGQGNSPLHF. The CDR3, as DNA: TGTGCCACCCAGACCCCGGGACAGGGGAATTCACCCCTCCACTTT.

Comments on this clone: This sample also contains other DNA sequences that code for the same CDR3. The genes are TRBV2 and TRBJ1-5; perhaps TRBD1 as D (6 bases). The length of the CDR3 is 13 residues. Deletions cut 6 bases from V and 4 bases from J, with 10 bases between. Germline CDR1 and CDR2: SNHLY and FYNNEI. The CDR3 sequence is CASSATGNQPQHF. For the CDR3, the DNA is TGTGCCAGCAGCGCGACAGGTAATCAGCCCCAGCATTTT. Filled out from reference TRBV2 and TRBJ1-5, the complete variable domain reads EPEVTQTPSHQVTQMGQEVILRCVPISNHLYFYWYRQILGQKVEFLVSFYNNEISEKSEIFDDQFSVERPDGSNFTLKIRSTKLEDSAMYFCASSATGNQPQHFGDGTRLSIL.

This clone has just one count. The chain has TRBV11-2 and TRBJ2-1, with a possible D match to TRBD1 (6 bases). Per the germline V gene, CDR1 is SGHAT and CDR2 is FQNNGV. The V gene lost 6 bases and the J gene lost 11 bases, with 20 bases spanning the gap. This CDR3 has 14 amino acids. The CDR3 loop is CASSSIRRDMKQFF. The CDR3 bases are TGTGCCAGCAGTTCTATACGCCGGGACATGAAGCAGTTCTTC.

V usage is TRBV18 and J usage is TRBJ1-1; no firm D call. The CDR3 contains 13 residues. Per the germline V gene, CDR1 is KGHSH and CDR2 is LQKENI. V lost 1 base, J lost 6 bases, and 9 bases lay in between. This CDR3 reads CASSPLSVAEAFF. The DNA of the CDR3 is TGTGCCAGCTCACCACTGTCGGTCGCTGAAGCTTTCTTT.

The chain recombines TRBV24-1 with TRBJ1-3, with 8 nucleotides matching TRBD1. Germline lookup yields CDR1 KGHDR and CDR2 SFDVKD. V lost 4 bases, J lost 0 bases, and 4 bases stayed unmatched. This CDR3 contains 16 residues. The CDR3 bases are TGTGCCACCAGTGAATCAGGACAGGGCTCTGGAAACACCATATATTTT. Its translation is CATSESGQGSGNTIYF.

The chain combines TRBV9 with TRBJ1-4; D not certain. Germline loops: CDR1 SGDLS, CDR2 YYNGEE. V gave up 4 bases and J gave up 8 bases, with 9 bases separating them. This CDR3 has 12 amino acids. The CDR3 loop reads CASSTREEKLFF. The CDR3 DNA follows: TGTGCCAGCAGCACCCGGGAGGAAAAACTGTTTTTT.

This chain uses TRBV7-2 with TRBJ1-2; D unresolved. Deletions cut 2 bases from V and 7 bases from J, with 8 bases between. Germline-derived CDR1 and CDR2 are SGHTA and FQGNSA. This CDR3 is built from 12 residues. The CDR3 protein is CASSLMGGGYTF. Written as DNA, the CDR3 is TGTGCCAGCAGCTTAATGGGTGGTGGCTACACCTTC.

CDR3 bases: TGTGCCACCTCCGGGAGGACGCAAGTTGATACGCAGTATTTT. It yields the protein CATSGRTQVDTQYF. The chain joins TRBV2 to TRBJ2-3, with TRBD2 identical over 7 bases. This CDR3 is 14 amino acids long. Germline CDR1 is SNHLY and CDR2 is FYNNEI. V trimming: 10 bases; J trimming: 6 bases; junction bases outside the gene matches: 13.

CDR3 protein: CASSSREKLVETQYF. CDR3 bases: TGTGCCAGCAGTTCCAGGGAGAAGTTAGTGGAGACCCAGTACTTC. The chain recombines TRBV28 with TRBJ2-5; D is possibly TRBD1 or TRBD2 (5 bases each). There are 15 residues in the CDR3. Germline V CDR1 and CDR2: MDHEN, SYDVKM. The V and J ends lost 4 bases and 5 bases respectively, with 17 bases between them.

The chain links TRBV19 to TRBJ1-2; TRBD1 is a possible D gene (6 bases). Trimming removed 5 bases at V and 2 bases at J, with 15 bases between. The CDR3 runs 15 residues. Germline V gives CDR1 LNHDA, CDR2 SQIVND (reference sequence). The CDR3 sequence is CASSPQGGRNYGYTF. The CDR3 DNA reads TGTGCCAGTAGTCCTCAAGGGGGACGGAACTATGGCTACACCTTC.

The rearrangement joins TRBV12-3 or TRBV12-4 to TRBJ2-5, with 7 bases identical to TRBD1. The CDR3 is made up of 13 amino acids. V lost 10 bases to trimming and J lost 3 bases; unmatched junction nucleotides: 8. The CDR3, as DNA: TGTGCCATATCGAGGGGGCGCGAAGAGACCCAGTACTTC. The encoded protein is CAISRGREETQYF.

The chain uses TRBV6-1 and TRBJ2-5; possible D gene TRBD2, 6 bases. V lost 2 bases, J lost 1 base, and 11 bases lay in between. Germline loops: CDR1 MNHNS, CDR2 SASEGT. The CDR3 runs to 15 residues. CDR3 bases: TGTGCCAGCAGTGAAAGGTTAGCGGCCCAAGAGACCCAGTACTTC. It translates to CASSERLAAQETQYF.

The chain recombines TRBV6-5 with TRBJ1-2; unclear D gene. Germline V gene sequence: CDR1 MNHEY, CDR2 SVGAGI. V shed 6 bases and J shed 2 bases, with 10 bases lying between them. The CDR3 has 13 amino acids. The CDR3 loop reads CASRVDGNYGYTF. For the CDR3, the DNA is TGTGCCAGCAGGGTGGACGGGAACTATGGCTACACCTTC.

This chain connects TRBV20-1 to TRBJ2-7; tentative D call: TRBD2 (6 bases). The CDR3 extends over 16 amino acids. Germline-derived CDR1 and CDR2 are DFQATT and SNEGSKA (reference sequence). V lost 3 bases to trimming and J lost 0 bases, with 18 bases between them. CDR3 protein: CSASMPGGLSSYEQYF. In DNA form, the CDR3 reads TGCAGTGCTAGTATGCCCGGGGGATTGAGCTCCTACGAGCAGTACTTC.

The gene calls are TRBV5-1 and TRBJ1-6; D ambiguous. The CDR3 contains 18 residues. V was clipped by 4 bases and J by 0 bases, with 17 bases between them. Germline lookup yields CDR1 SGHRS and CDR2 YFSETQ. The CDR3 protein is CASSPKGGRSSYNSPLHF. As DNA, the CDR3 is TGCGCCAGCAGCCCAAAAGGCGGTCGATCCTCCTATAATTCACCCCTCCACTTT. Drawing the rest from reference TRBV5-1 and TRBJ1-6, the complete variable domain is KAGVTQTPRYLIKTRGQQVTLSCSPISGHRSVSWYQQTPGQGLQFLFEYFSETQRNKGNFPGRFSGRQFSNSRSEMNVSTLELGDSALYLCASSPKGGRSSYNSPLHFGNGTRLTVT.

Here the CDR3 DNA reads TGTGCCAGCAGTTTCTCGACAGGGGCTAACTATGGCTACACCTTC. This codes for CASSFSTGANYGYTF. The rearrangement uses TRBV28 and TRBJ1-2, with 8 bases that match TRBD1. Germline V lookup: CDR1 MDHEN, CDR2 SYDVKM. CDR3 length: 15 residues. The V and J ends lost 3 bases and 0 bases, in that order; junction bases with no gene match: 3.

This clone has a handful of counts. The V call is TRBV19, the J call TRBJ1-5; D possibly corresponds to TRBD1 (5 bases). The CDR3 runs to 15 residues. Between the trimmed V and J ends, which lost 7 bases and 0 bases, there was a span of 13 bases. Germline V CDR1 and CDR2: LNHDA, SQIVND (reference sequence). Written as DNA, the CDR3 is TGTGCCAGTACCACCCAGGGCCTTAGCAATCAGCCCCAGCATTTT. Translating gives CASTTQGLSNQPQHF.

V is TRBV12-3 or TRBV12-4 and J is TRBJ1-2; D is unclear. The CDR3 spans 13 residues. Trimming cost V 5 bases and J 6 bases, with 13 bases left between them. DNA for the CDR3: TGTGCCAGCAGTCACGTTCCCCGAGATGGCTACACCTTC. Amino acids: CASSHVPRDGYTF.

In DNA, the CDR3 is TGTGCCACCAGCAGGCGTCAACATGCCTACGAGCAGTACTTC. Amino acid sequence: CATSRRQHAYEQYF. This chain connects TRBV15 to TRBJ2-7; D uncertain. Germline V CDR1 and CDR2: LNHNV, YYDKDF (reference sequence). Trimming cost V 3 bases and J 2 bases, with 11 bases left between them. The length of the CDR3 is 14 residues.

The V and J genes are TRBV7-3 and TRBJ2-1; 10 bases match TRBD1. CDR1 and CDR2 from the germline V gene are SGHTA and FQGTGA. V lost 2 bases to trimming and J lost 5 bases; unmatched junction nucleotides: 12. There are 18 residues in the CDR3. CDR3 protein: CASSLRGDRDRGNNEQFF. The CDR3, as DNA: TGTGCCAGCAGCTTACGGGGCGACCGGGACAGGGGAAACAATGAGCAGTTCTTC. Based on the CDR3 plus reference TRBV7-3 and TRBJ2-1, the full variable domain is GAGVSQTPSNKVTEKGKYVELRCDPISGHTALYWYRQSLGQGPEFLIYFQGTGAADDSGLPNDRFFAVRPEGSVSTLKIQRTERGDSAVYLCASSLRGDRDRGNNEQFFGPGTRLTVL.

This chain uses TRBV6-5 with TRBJ1-1; 8 nucleotides align to TRBD1. The junction had 4 bases not matched to a gene; V was cut back by 2 bases and J by 2 bases. The CDR3 has 15 residues. Germline V gives CDR1 MNHEY, CDR2 SVGAGI. The CDR3 is CASSYLAGGNTEAFF. The CDR3 DNA reads as TGTGCCAGCAGTTACCTAGCAGGGGGCAACACTGAAGCTTTCTTT.

The V and J genes are TRBV6-5 and TRBJ1-2; D perhaps matches TRBD1 (5 bases). V shed 7 bases and J shed 4 bases, with 10 bases lying between them. Germline V gene data show CDR1 as MNHEY and CDR2 as SVGAGI. The CDR3 length is 12 residues. The CDR3 DNA sequence: TGTGCCAGCACGGGGCTTAGCTATGGCTACACCTTC. Translated, it gives CASTGLSYGYTF.

V and J are TRBV2 and TRBJ2-5; a weak D match, TRBD2 (5 bases). Trimming stripped 4 bases from V and 5 bases from J, with 8 bases between. Per germline, CDR1 SNHLY and CDR2 FYNNEI. The CDR3 runs to 12 residues. CDR3 in DNA: TGTGCCAGCAGTGCCCCGGGGGAGACCCAGTACTTC. Translated: CASSAPGETQYF.

This chain links TRBV2 with TRBJ1-2, with D unresolved. The CDR3 runs to 13 residues. The germline V gene encodes CDR1 SNHLY and CDR2 FYNNEI. Trimming took off 6 bases at V and 4 bases at J, with 12 bases between the two ends. CDR3 nucleotide sequence: TGTGCCAGCAGCCAGGCCCGGGGCTATGGCTACACCTTC. It yields the protein CASSQARGYGYTF.

The V call is TRBV12-3 or TRBV12-4, the J call TRBJ1-6; no definite D call. V gave up 4 bases and J gave up 12 bases, with 7 bases separating them. The CDR3 has 11 amino acids. CDR3 region: CASSSSGPLHF. As DNA, the CDR3 is TGTGCCAGCAGTTCGAGTGGACCCCTCCACTTT.

This CDR3 reads CASSDLGRGEQYF. The CDR3 region has the DNA TGCGCCAGCAGTGACCTCGGCCGGGGGGAGCAGTACTTC. V usage is TRBV10-1 and J usage is TRBJ2-7; weak D call: TRBD2 (6 bases). V was trimmed by 3 bases and J by 7 bases, leaving 13 bases between them. The CDR3 loop spans 13 amino acids. The germline CDR1 and CDR2 sequences are WNHNN and SYGVQD (reference sequence).

V and J are TRBV5-1 and TRBJ2-1; no definite D call. This CDR3 is 16 amino acids long. CDR1 SGHRS and CDR2 YFSETQ come from the germline V gene. Trimming left V 0 bases short and J 0 bases short, with 10 bases between. The CDR3: CASSLASTSSYNEQFF. In nucleotides, the CDR3 is TGCGCCAGCAGCTTGGCGTCTACCAGCTCCTACAATGAGCAGTTCTTC.

This rearrangement joins TRBV10-3 to TRBJ2-7, with D possibly TRBD1 on 6 matching bases. Trimming removed 2 bases from V and 6 bases from J, with 20 bases in between. Germline assignment: CDR1 ENHRY and CDR2 SYGVKD. The CDR3 consists of 16 residues. The CDR3 DNA sequence: TGTGCCATCAGTGAGCGGGCCAACACAGGGACCTCCGAGCAGTACTTC. This sequence encodes CAISERANTGTSEQYF.

The genes are TRBV5-1 and TRBJ1-4; 7 nucleotides line up with TRBD1. V was pared by 4 bases and J by 7 bases, with 4 bases of the junction left unmatched. There are 13 residues in the CDR3. CDR1 and CDR2 from the germline V gene are SGHRS and YFSETQ. DNA for the CDR3: TGCGCCAGCAGCAAAGACAGGGCTGAAAAACTGTTTTTT. The encoded protein is CASSKDRAEKLFF.